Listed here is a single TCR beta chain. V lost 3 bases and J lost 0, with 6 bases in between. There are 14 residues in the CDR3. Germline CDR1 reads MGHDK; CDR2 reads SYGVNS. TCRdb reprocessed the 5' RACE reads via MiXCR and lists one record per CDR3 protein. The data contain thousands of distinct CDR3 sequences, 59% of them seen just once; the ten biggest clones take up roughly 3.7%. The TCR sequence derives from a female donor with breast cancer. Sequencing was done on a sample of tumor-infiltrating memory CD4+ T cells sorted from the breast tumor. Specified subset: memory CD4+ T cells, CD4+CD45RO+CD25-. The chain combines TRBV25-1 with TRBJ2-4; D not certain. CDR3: CASSDPGAKNIQYF. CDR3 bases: TGTGCCAGCAGTGATCCGGGAGCCAAAAACATTCAGTACTTC.